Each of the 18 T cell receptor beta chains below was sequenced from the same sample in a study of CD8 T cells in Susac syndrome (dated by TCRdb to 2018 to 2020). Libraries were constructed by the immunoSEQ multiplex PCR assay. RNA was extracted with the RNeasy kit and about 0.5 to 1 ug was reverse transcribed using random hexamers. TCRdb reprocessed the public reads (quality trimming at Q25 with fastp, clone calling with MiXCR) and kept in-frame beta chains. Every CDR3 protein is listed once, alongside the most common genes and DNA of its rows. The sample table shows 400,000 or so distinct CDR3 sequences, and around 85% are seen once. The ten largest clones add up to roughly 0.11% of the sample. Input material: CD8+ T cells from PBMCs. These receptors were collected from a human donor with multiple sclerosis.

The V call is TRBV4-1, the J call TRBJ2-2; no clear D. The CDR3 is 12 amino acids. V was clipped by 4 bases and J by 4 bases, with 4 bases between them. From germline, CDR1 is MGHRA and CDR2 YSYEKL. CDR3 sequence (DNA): TGCGCCAGCAGCCGGTCCACCGGGGAGCTGTTTTTT. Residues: CASSRSTGELFF.

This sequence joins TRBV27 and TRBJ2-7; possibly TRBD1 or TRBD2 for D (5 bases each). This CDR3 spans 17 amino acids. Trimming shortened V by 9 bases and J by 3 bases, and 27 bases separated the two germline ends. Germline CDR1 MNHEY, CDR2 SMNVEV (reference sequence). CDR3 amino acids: CASPSEQRQGRDYEQYF. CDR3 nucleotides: TGTGCCAGTCCCTCCGAGCAGCGGCAGGGCCGAGACTACGAGCAGTACTTC.

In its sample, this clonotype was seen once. CDR3 nucleotide sequence: TGTGCCAGCAGTTCCCTCTTACACGAGCAGTACTTC. Protein sequence: CASSSLLHEQYF. This sequence joins TRBV12-3 or TRBV12-4 and TRBJ2-7, with D unresolved. The length of the CDR3 is 12 residues. Between the trimmed V and J ends, which lost 4 bases and 5 bases, there was a span of 9 bases.

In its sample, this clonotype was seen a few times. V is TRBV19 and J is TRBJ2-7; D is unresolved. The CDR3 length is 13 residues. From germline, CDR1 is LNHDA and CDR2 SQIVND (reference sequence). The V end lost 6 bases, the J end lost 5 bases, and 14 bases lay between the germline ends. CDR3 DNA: TGTGCCAGTAGCCCCCCCGGAGTCAACGAGCAGTACTTC. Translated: CASSPPGVNEQYF.

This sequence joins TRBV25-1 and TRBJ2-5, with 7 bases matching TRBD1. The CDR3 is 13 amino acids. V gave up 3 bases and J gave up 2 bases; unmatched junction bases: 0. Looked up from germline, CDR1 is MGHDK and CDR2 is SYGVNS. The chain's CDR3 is CASSEGQQETQYF. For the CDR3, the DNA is TGTGCCAGCAGTGAGGGACAGCAAGAGACCCAGTACTTC.

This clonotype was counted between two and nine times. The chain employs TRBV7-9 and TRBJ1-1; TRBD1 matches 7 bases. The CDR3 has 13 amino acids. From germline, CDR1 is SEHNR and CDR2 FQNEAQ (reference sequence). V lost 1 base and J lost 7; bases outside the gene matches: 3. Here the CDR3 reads CASSLVGDSEAFF. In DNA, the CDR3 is TGTGCCAGCAGCTTAGTGGGGGACAGTGAAGCTTTCTTT.

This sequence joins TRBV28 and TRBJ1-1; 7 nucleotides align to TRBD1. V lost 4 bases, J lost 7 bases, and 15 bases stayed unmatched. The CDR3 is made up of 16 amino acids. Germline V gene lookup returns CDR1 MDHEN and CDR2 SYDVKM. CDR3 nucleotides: TGTGCCAGCAGTTCTTCAACTTATGACAGGGAAGTTGAAGCTTTCTTT. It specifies CASSSSTYDREVEAFF.

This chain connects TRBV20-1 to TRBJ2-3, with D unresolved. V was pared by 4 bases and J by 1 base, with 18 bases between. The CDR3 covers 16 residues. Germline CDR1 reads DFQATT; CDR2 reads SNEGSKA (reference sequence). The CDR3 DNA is TGCAGTGCTATTTGGATGATTCGGTCGCGCACAGATACGCAGTATTTT. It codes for CSAIWMIRSRTDTQYF.

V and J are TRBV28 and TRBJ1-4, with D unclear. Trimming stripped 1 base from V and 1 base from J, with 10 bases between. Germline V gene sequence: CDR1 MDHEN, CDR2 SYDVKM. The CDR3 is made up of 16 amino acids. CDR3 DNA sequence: TGTGCCAGCAGTTTATTGGACGGGGTAACTAATGAAAAACTGTTTTTT. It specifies CASSLLDGVTNEKLFF.

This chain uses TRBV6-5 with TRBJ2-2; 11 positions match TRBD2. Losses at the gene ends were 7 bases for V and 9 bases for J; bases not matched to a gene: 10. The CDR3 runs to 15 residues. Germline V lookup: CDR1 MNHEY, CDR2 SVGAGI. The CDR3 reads CASKPLAGEGWELFF. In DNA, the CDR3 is TGTGCCAGCAAACCACTAGCGGGGGAGGGGTGGGAGCTGTTTTTT.

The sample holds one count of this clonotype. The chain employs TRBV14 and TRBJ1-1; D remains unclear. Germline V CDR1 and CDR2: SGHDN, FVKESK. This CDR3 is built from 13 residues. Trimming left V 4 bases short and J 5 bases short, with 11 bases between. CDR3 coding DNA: TGTGCCAGCAGCCTGCTCGGATATACTGAAGCTTTCTTT. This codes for CASSLLGYTEAFF.

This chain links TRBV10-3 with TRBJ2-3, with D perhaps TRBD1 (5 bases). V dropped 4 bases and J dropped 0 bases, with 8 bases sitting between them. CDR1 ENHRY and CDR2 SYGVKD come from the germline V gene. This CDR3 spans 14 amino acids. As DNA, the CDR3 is TGTGCCATCAGTGGGGGCAGTAGCACAGATACGCAGTATTTT. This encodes CAISGGSSTDTQYF.

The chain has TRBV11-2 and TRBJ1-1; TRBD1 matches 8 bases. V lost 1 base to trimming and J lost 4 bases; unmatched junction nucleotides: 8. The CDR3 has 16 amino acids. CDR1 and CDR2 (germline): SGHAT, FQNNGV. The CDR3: CASSLVRHRGVTEAFF. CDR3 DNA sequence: TGTGCCAGCAGCTTAGTCCGACACAGGGGGGTCACTGAAGCTTTCTTT.

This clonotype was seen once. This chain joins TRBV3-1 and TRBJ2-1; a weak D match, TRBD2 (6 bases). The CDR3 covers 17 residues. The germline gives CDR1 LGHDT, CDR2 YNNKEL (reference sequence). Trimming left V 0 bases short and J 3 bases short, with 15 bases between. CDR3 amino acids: CASSQEGGLVLYNEQFF. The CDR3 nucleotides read TGTGCCAGCAGCCAAGAGGGAGGTCTGGTGCTCTACAATGAGCAGTTCTTC.

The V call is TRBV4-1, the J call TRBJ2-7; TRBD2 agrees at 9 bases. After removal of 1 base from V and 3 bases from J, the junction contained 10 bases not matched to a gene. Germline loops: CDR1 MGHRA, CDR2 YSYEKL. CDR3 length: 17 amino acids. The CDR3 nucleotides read TGCGCCAGCAGCCAAGCCGCCCTAGCGGGAAGCCTCTACGAGCAGTACTTC. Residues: CASSQAALAGSLYEQYF.

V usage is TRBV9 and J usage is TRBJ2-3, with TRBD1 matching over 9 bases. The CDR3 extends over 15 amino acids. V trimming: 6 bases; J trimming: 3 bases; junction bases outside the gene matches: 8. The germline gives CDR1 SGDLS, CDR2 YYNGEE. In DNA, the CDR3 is TGTGCCAGCAACAACAGGGGGCTGGTTACAGATACGCAGTATTTT. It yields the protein CASNNRGLVTDTQYF.

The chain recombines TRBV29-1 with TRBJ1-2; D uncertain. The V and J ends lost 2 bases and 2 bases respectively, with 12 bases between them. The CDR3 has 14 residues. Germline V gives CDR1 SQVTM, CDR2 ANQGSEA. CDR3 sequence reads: CSVETQRKNYGYTF. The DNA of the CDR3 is TGCAGCGTTGAAACCCAACGGAAGAACTATGGCTACACCTTC. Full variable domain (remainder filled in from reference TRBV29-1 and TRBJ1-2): SAVISQKPSRDICQRGTSLTIQCQVDSQVTMMFWYRQQPGQSLTLIATANQGSEATYESGFVIDKFPISRPNLTFSTLTVSNMSPEDSSIYLCSVETQRKNYGYTFGSGTRLTVV.

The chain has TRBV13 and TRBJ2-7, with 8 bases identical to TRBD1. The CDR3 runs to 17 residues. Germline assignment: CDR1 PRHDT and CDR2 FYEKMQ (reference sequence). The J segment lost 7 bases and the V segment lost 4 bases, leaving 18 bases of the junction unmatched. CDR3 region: CASSSDTRGRPVGEQYF. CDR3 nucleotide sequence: TGTGCCAGCAGCTCTGACACCAGGGGGCGACCTGTTGGGGAGCAGTACTTC.